This T cell receptor beta chain stems from a study of regulatory T cells in long-lasting Graves disease. Trimming left V 3 bases short and J 5 bases short, with 7 bases between. Germline CDR1 is SQVTM and CDR2 is ANQGSEA. The CDR3 is made up of 11 amino acids. Time point meaning: persistent/refractory GD, antithyroid drugs over 5 years with positive TRAb. From RNA extracted from PBMCs, the TCR library was made. This clonotype was recorded many times. To make TCR beta libraries, researchers used iRepertoire HTBI primers and Arm-PCR of CDR3 regions. TCRdb independently ran MiXCR on the multiplex PCR reads; one entry per CDR3 protein. The table records 420,000 or so distinct CDR3 sequences, around 22% of them present only once.

Sequencing was performed on peripheral blood mononuclear cells (PBMCs), taken when the disease was refractory, from a patient treated with antithyroid drugs. The clonotype comes from a female donor with Graves disease. The chain links TRBV29-1 to TRBJ1-1; D call uncertain. The CDR3 protein is CSVDGGTEAFF. The CDR3 coding sequence is TGCAGCGTTGATGGAGGTACTGAAGCTTTCTTT.